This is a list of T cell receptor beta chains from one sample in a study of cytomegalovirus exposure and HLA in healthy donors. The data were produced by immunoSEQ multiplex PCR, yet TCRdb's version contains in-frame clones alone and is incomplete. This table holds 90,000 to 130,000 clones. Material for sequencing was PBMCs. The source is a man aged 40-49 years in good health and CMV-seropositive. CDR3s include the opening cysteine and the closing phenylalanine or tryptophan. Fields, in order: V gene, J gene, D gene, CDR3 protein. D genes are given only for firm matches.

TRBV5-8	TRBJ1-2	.	CASTGQLGYGYTF
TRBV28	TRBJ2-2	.	CASRLISGELFF
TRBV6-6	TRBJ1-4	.	CASSYSAATNEKLFF
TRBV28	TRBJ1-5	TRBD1	CASSLRTGGGNQPQHF
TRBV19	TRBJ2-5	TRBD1	CASSIGTGGVETQYF
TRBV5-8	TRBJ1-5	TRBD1	CASSTFRTGPGQPQHF
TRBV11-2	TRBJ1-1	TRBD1	CASSFTGGVSTEAFF
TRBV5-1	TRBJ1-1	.	CASSLGPGWVNTEAFF
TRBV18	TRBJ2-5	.	CASSLTAGSLGETQYF
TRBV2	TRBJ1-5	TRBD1	CASSAEGAGQPQHF
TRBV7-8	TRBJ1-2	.	CASSLTENYGYTF
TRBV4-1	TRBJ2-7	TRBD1	CASSPRQGAHEQYF
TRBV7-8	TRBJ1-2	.	CASSFSTGISKLSGYTF
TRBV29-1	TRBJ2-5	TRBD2	CSVSGTMETQYF
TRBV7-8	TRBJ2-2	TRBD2	CASSLALRESTGELFF
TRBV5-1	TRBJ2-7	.	CASRVASDSYYEQYF
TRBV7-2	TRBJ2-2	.	CASSYHRDGGELFF
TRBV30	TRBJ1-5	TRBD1	CAWSEGAGGSPQHF
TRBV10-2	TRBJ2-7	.	CASSVQVRGYEQYF
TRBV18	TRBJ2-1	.	CASSRMTNNEQFF
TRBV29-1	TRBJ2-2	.	CSVGSGGELFF
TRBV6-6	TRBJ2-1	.	CASSLLPIDNEQFF
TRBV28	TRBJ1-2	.	CASQGGASDGYTF
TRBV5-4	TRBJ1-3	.	CASSPGFMMSSGNTIYF
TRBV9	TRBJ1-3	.	CASSEGMTFLSGNTIYF
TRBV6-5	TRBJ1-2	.	CASSYSKRLGVYGYTF
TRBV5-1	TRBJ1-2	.	CASSLGQWSFNYGYTF
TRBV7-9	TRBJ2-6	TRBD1	CASSAQGAGGANVLTF
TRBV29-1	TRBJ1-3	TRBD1	CSGTVGNTIYF
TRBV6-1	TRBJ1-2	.	CASSEQGGYGYTF
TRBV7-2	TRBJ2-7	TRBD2	CASSWGLAGDEQYF
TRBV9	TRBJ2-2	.	CASSVRPGAGELFF
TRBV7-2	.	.	CASSLVGGAPSSYEQYF